Each of the 26 T cell receptor beta chains below was sequenced from the same sample in a study of T cells after yellow fever vaccination. TCRdb re-derived calls from the 5' RACE reads in MiXCR, one entry per CDR3 protein. The sample has around 600,000 distinct CDR3 sequences; around an eighth are singletons. Sequenced material: PBMCs, taken on the day of the yellow fever booster vaccination. The receptors shown here come from a man younger than 40 who received the YFV17D yellow fever vaccine.

The V and J genes are TRBV19 and TRBJ2-1; D not certain. CDR1 LNHDA and CDR2 SQIVND come from the germline V gene (reference sequence). The V end was cut by 7 bases, the J end by 8 bases, with 18 bases between. The CDR3 contains 14 residues. The CDR3 loop is CASTKDTRVYEQFF. The DNA for the CDR3 is TGTGCCAGTACCAAAGACACCCGGGTCTATGAGCAGTTCTTC.

This clonotype was detected ten times or more. The CDR3 loop reads CASSQDRSEQFF. DNA for the CDR3: TGTGCCAGCAGCCAAGATAGAAGTGAGCAGTTCTTC. The V gene is TRBV11-3, the J gene TRBJ2-1; D ambiguous. Germline values: CDR1 SGHNT, CDR2 YENEEA. The CDR3 runs to 12 residues. V was clipped by 5 bases and J by 9 bases, with 11 bases between them.

In this sample, this clonotype turned up a few times. The chain employs TRBV7-9 and TRBJ1-4, with 8 bases that match TRBD1. The trim removed 9 bases at V and 4 bases at J, leaving 7 bases unmatched. The CDR3 sequence is 14 residues long. CDR1 is SEHNR and CDR2 is FQNEAQ in the germline V gene (reference sequence). The CDR3 region is CASSPGGNNEKLFF. The CDR3 DNA is TGTGCCAGTTCCCCAGGGGGCAATAATGAAAAACTGTTTTTT.

Only a few counts were recorded for this clonotype. J is TRBJ2-1 and V is TRBV7-2, with D perhaps TRBD1 or TRBD2 (6 bases each). The length of the CDR3 is 15 residues. Trimming stripped 5 bases from V and 6 bases from J, with 17 bases between. Germline assignment: CDR1 SGHTA and CDR2 FQGNSA. Here the CDR3 reads CASSPRSGGRNEQFF. The CDR3 nucleotides are TGTGCCAGCAGCCCCCGTAGTGGGGGGCGCAATGAGCAGTTCTTC.

V is TRBV18 and J is TRBJ1-2; 9 bases are a match to TRBD1. The germline CDR1 and CDR2 sequences are KGHSH and LQKENI. Germline trimming cut 5 bases from V and 7 bases from J; bases unmatched to any gene: 11. The length of the CDR3 is 15 residues. The CDR3 nucleotides read TGTGCCAGCTCAAGAGGACAGGGGATATCTGGTGGCTACACCTTC. Amino acid sequence: CASSRGQGISGGYTF.

The sample holds many counts of this clonotype. The rearrangement links TRBV12-3 or TRBV12-4 to TRBJ1-1, with D tentatively TRBD1 (5 bases). There are 14 residues in the CDR3. Trimming left V 8 bases short and J 1 base short, with 14 bases between. The CDR3: CASRGGAPNTEAFF. The CDR3 DNA is TGTGCCAGCCGCGGAGGGGCTCCGAACACTGAAGCTTTCTTT.

The chain couples TRBV7-2 to TRBJ2-7; 8 nucleotides align to TRBD2. Germline V gives CDR1 SGHTA, CDR2 FQGNSA. The V segment lost 2 bases and the J segment 2 bases; nucleotides outside the gene matches: 5. The CDR3 sequence is 15 residues long. This CDR3 is CASSLLDGRAYEQYF. The CDR3 DNA reads as TGTGCCAGCAGCTTACTGGACGGGAGGGCCTACGAGCAGTACTTC.

This clonotype was picked up a small number of times. The rearrangement uses TRBV19 and TRBJ2-7; TRBD2 matches 7 bases. Germline CDR1 and CDR2: LNHDA and SQIVND (reference sequence). V lost 3 bases to trimming and J lost 3 bases; unmatched junction nucleotides: 5. This CDR3 is built from 14 residues. The DNA of the CDR3 is TGTGCCAGTAGTATGGGAGGGGCCCTCTACGAGCAGTACTTC. Its translation: CASSMGGALYEQYF.

The rearrangement uses TRBV29-1 and TRBJ1-2; a weak D match, TRBD1 (5 bases). The germline gives CDR1 SQVTM, CDR2 ANQGSEA. The CDR3 has 13 amino acids. Between the trimmed V and J ends, which lost 6 bases and 0 bases, there was a span of 11 bases. The chain's CDR3 is CSVRQTANYGYTF. CDR3 sequence (DNA): TGCAGCGTCAGACAGACAGCTAACTATGGCTACACCTTC.

The chain combines TRBV5-1 with TRBJ2-2; no reliable D call. Germline lookup yields CDR1 SGHRS and CDR2 YFSETQ. This CDR3 contains 13 residues. V gave up 2 bases and J gave up 3 bases, with 5 bases separating them. Here the CDR3 reads CASSFIDTGELFF. The CDR3 DNA reads TGCGCCAGCAGCTTCATCGACACCGGGGAGCTGTTTTTT.

This clonotype was seen only a few times. This sequence joins TRBV5-1 and TRBJ2-7, with a weak D call TRBD2 (6 bases). Per germline, CDR1 SGHRS and CDR2 YFSETQ. The length of the CDR3 is 14 residues. V lost 4 bases, J lost 7 bases, and 18 bases lay in between. The CDR3 here is CASSRGTAREEQYF. The CDR3 DNA sequence: TGCGCCAGCAGCCGTGGGACTGCAAGAGAAGAGCAGTACTTC.

The chain recombines TRBV15 with TRBJ2-7; a possible D gene is TRBD2 (5 bases). CDR3 length equals 14 residues. V lost 8 bases, J lost 4 bases, and 18 bases lay in between. The germline gives CDR1 LNHNV, CDR2 YYDKDF (reference sequence). In nucleotides, the CDR3 is TGTGCCACCTCTGTGGCTAGCCTATCTTACGAGCAGTACTTC. Protein: CATSVASLSYEQYF.

This chain connects TRBV5-1 to TRBJ1-1, with 7 bases aligning to TRBD1. The CDR3 spans 17 residues. The germline V gene encodes CDR1 SGHRS and CDR2 YFSETQ. Trimming cost V 4 bases and J 3 bases; bases outside gene matches: 15. CDR3 sequence (DNA): TGCGCCAGCAGCCATGCCCCGGGACAGCAATCCTACACTGAAGCTTTCTTT. As protein: CASSHAPGQQSYTEAFF. The variable domain in full, with the rest retrieved from reference TRBV5-1 and TRBJ1-1, is KAGVTQTPRYLIKTRGQQVTLSCSPISGHRSVSWYQQTPGQGLQFLFEYFSETQRNKGNFPGRFSGRQFSNSRSEMNVSTLELGDSALYLCASSHAPGQQSYTEAFFGQGTRLTVV.

This clonotype occurred a few times. The chain couples TRBV7-2 to TRBJ2-3; D may correspond to TRBD1 or TRBD2 (5 bases each). Deletions cut 4 bases from V and 8 bases from J, with 7 bases between. The CDR3 is 11 residues long. Germline V gene sequence: CDR1 SGHTA, CDR2 FQGNSA. The CDR3 spells CASSWGFTQYF. The CDR3 region has the DNA TGTGCCAGCAGCTGGGGGTTTACGCAGTATTTT.

The chain has TRBV5-1 and TRBJ2-5, with D possibly TRBD2 on 5 matching bases. Germline CDR1 reads SGHRS; CDR2 reads YFSETQ. The CDR3 length is 13 residues. Trimming cost V 7 bases and J 5 bases, with 15 bases left between them. CDR3 sequence: CASDAVGGETQYF. The CDR3 DNA is TGCGCCAGCGATGCGGTCGGCGGGGAGACCCAGTACTTC.

This clonotype has a handful of counts. This rearrangement joins TRBV20-1 to TRBJ1-2, with 8 bases that match TRBD1. Unmatched junction bases numbered 4, after V lost 4 bases and J lost 6 bases. There are 12 residues in the CDR3. CDR1 DFQATT and CDR2 SNEGSKA come from the germline V gene (reference sequence). CDR3 protein: CSATDREHGYTF. The CDR3 DNA follows: TGCAGTGCTACGGACAGGGAACATGGCTACACCTTC.

CDR3 amino acids: CSVEASGSPVDTQYF. CDR3 in DNA: TGCAGCGTTGAAGCTAGCGGGAGCCCTGTAGATACGCAGTATTTT. The chain links TRBV29-1 to TRBJ2-3; 10 bases are shared with TRBD2. V dropped 1 base and J dropped 5; count of bases not matched to a gene: 6. This CDR3 comprises 15 residues. CDR1 is SQVTM and CDR2 is ANQGSEA in the germline V gene.

Only a few counts were recorded for this clonotype. The limits of the CDR3 on the DNA are not certain, so only TCRdb's listed CDR3 is given. The V call is TRBV10-1, the J call TRBJ2-1; the table's D gene call, TRBD2, was not cross checked with the DNA. In germline, CDR1 is WNHNN, CDR2 SYGVQD (reference sequence). A total of 12 residues make up the CDR3, ends included. CDR3 protein: CASSVASGSVFF.

The V gene is TRBV27, the J gene TRBJ1-1, with D possibly matching TRBD1 (5 bases). The V gene's germline CDR1 is MNHEY and CDR2 SMNVEV (reference sequence). The germline V and J ends were trimmed by 7 bases and 4 bases, with 13 bases remaining between them. This CDR3 region has 13 residues. The CDR3 spells CASTLIRGTEAFF. The CDR3 DNA reads TGTGCCAGCACTCTAATAAGGGGCACTGAAGCTTTCTTT.

This clonotype was seen only a few times. The genes are TRBV6-2 or TRBV6-3 and TRBJ1-1; D unresolved. The germline V gene encodes CDR1 MNHEY and CDR2 SVGEGT. The CDR3 runs to 14 residues. V lost 3 bases and J 3 bases, leaving 11 bases between the germline ends. The CDR3 region is CASSYQDADTEAFF. DNA of the CDR3: TGTGCCAGCAGTTATCAGGATGCGGACACTGAAGCTTTCTTT.

The V call is TRBV5-1, the J call TRBJ2-7; 9 bases align to TRBD2. The CDR3 length is 15 residues. Looked up from germline, CDR1 is SGHRS and CDR2 is YFSETQ. The junction had 7 bases not matched to a gene; V was cut back by 0 bases and J by 6 bases. CDR3 residues: CASSLEPLAGIEQYF. The CDR3 DNA is TGCGCCAGCAGCTTGGAGCCGCTAGCGGGAATCGAGCAGTACTTC.

The chain combines TRBV18 with TRBJ1-1; D might be TRBD1 (5 bases). Trimming took off 2 bases at V and 4 bases at J, with 14 bases between the two ends. The length of the CDR3 is 15 residues. The germline V gene has CDR1 KGHSH and CDR2 LQKENI. The CDR3 DNA is TGTGCCAGCTCACCAAAAAGGGGATCTGGCACTGAAGCTTTCTTT. The encoded protein is CASSPKRGSGTEAFF.

The table lists this clonotype with a few counts. The J gene is TRBJ2-5, the V gene TRBV4-1; D remains unclear. The ends were cut back, 0 bases at V and 7 bases at J, with 9 bases in the middle. The germline gives CDR1 MGHRA, CDR2 YSYEKL. There are 13 residues in the CDR3. Here the CDR3 reads CASSQESSGTQYF. For the CDR3, the DNA is TGCGCCAGCAGCCAAGAGTCGTCCGGGACCCAGTACTTC.

This clonotype was seen at least ten times. V usage is TRBV5-1 and J usage is TRBJ2-7; 16 nucleotides match TRBD2. Germline CDR1 SGHRS, CDR2 YFSETQ. The V gene end was trimmed by 7 bases and the J gene end by 2 bases; junction bases not matched to a gene: 15. The CDR3 sequence is 19 residues long. The CDR3 protein is CASRLPGLAGGSATYEQYF. CDR3 in DNA: TGCGCCAGCCGTTTACCGGGACTAGCGGGAGGGTCCGCCACCTACGAGCAGTACTTC.

The CDR3 sequence: CASSSDPDREQYF. The DNA for the CDR3 is TGTGCCAGCAGCTCAGACCCTGATCGGGAGCAGTACTTC. The chain is built from TRBV7-2 and TRBJ2-7; D unclear. CDR1 is SGHTA and CDR2 is FQGNSA in the germline V gene. The CDR3 sequence is 13 residues long. Trimming removed 4 bases at V and 7 bases at J, with 14 bases between.

On this clonotype: The junction departs from germline at one end; a sequencing error may be responsible. This chain uses TRBV20-1 with TRBJ2-7; tentative D call: TRBD2 (6 bases). CDR3 size: 13 residues. CDR1 is DFQATT, CDR2 SNEGSKA, per germline (reference sequence). CDR3 in amino acids: CSARRLGSHEQYF. In DNA form, the CDR3 reads TGCAGTGCAAGAAGACTAGGCTCCCACGAGCAGTACTTC.